Each of the 28 T cell receptor beta chains below was sequenced from the same sample in a study of shared clonotypes between healthy human individuals. Assay: immunoSEQ multiplex PCR; the TCRdb copy retains only in-frame clones and omits some. This repertoire shows more than 2 million clones, 93% found once; its top ten account for about 1.6%. The naive CD8 subset, CD45RO-negative cells positively selected for CCR7, excluded terminally differentiated effector memory CD45RA+ cells. What was sequenced was naive CD8+ T cells from PBMCs. Receptor source: a man aged 18 to 29 in good health. Some clones in this sample may be carry-over from other donors' samples.

The chain combines TRBV28 with TRBJ2-7; possibly TRBD1 for D (6 bases). Trimming pared 5 bases from V and 3 bases from J, leaving 14 bases between. The CDR3 covers 14 residues. Germline V gene sequence: CDR1 MDHEN, CDR2 SYDVKM. The CDR3 is CASSLGGQNYEQYF. CDR3 sequence (DNA): TGTGCCAGCAGTCTGGGCGGACAGAACTACGAGCAGTACTTC. Together with reference TRBV28 and TRBJ2-7, the CDR3 gives the full variable domain: DVKVTQSSRYLVKRTGEKVFLECVQDMDHENMFWYRQDPGLGLRLIYFSYDVKMKEKGDIPEGYSVSREKKERFSLILESASTNQTSMYLCASSLGGQNYEQYFGPGTRLTVT.

The V and J genes are TRBV27 and TRBJ1-5, with D perhaps TRBD1 (5 bases). This CDR3 is built from 15 residues. V lost 3 bases to trimming and J lost 2 bases, with 11 bases between them. Germline lookup yields CDR1 MNHEY and CDR2 SMNVEV (reference sequence). CDR3 sequence: CASSFIGEGNQPQHF. The CDR3 bases are TGTGCCAGCAGTTTCATAGGGGAAGGCAATCAGCCCCAGCATTTT.

V and J are TRBV30 and TRBJ2-2; 12 bases are shared with TRBD2. The ends lost 3 bases at V and 7 bases at J; junction bases unmatched: 6. CDR3 length: 15 residues. Per the germline V gene, CDR1 is GTSNPN and CDR2 is SVGIG (reference sequence). The CDR3 region is CAWRPSGRENGELFF. The CDR3 coding sequence is TGTGCCTGGAGACCTAGCGGGAGGGAAAACGGGGAGCTGTTTTTT. The full variable domain, with the rest looked up from reference TRBV30 and TRBJ2-2, is SQTIHQWPATLVQPVGSPLSLECTVEGTSNPNLYWYRQAAGRGLQLLFYSVGIGQISSEVPQNLSASRPQDRQFILSSKKLLLSDSGFYLCAWRPSGRENGELFFGEGSRLTVL.

V and J are TRBV15 and TRBJ1-5, with TRBD1 as a possible D gene (6 bases). Germline V gene data show CDR1 as LNHNV and CDR2 as YYDKDF (reference sequence). This CDR3 is 14 amino acids long. Trimming pared 3 bases from V and 9 bases from J, leaving 15 bases between. CDR3 amino acids: CATSSSQGKRPQHF. Here the CDR3 DNA reads TGTGCCACCAGCAGTTCACAGGGCAAGCGGCCCCAGCATTTT.

The V and J genes are TRBV2 and TRBJ2-5; D is perhaps TRBD2 (6 bases). This CDR3 region has 14 residues. V lost 8 bases and J 6 bases, leaving 19 bases between the germline ends. Germline V gives CDR1 SNHLY, CDR2 FYNNEI. The CDR3 nucleotides read TGTGCCAGCGGGGGGTCATCCGCTGGGAAGACCCAGTACTTC. As protein: CASGGSSAGKTQYF.

The chain couples TRBV2 to TRBJ2-5; 12 nucleotides agree with TRBD2. Germline assignment: CDR1 SNHLY and CDR2 FYNNEI. The CDR3 is 15 residues long. V was pared by 7 bases and J by 5 bases, with 8 bases of the junction left unmatched. The CDR3 coding sequence is TGTGCCAGCAAGACTAGCGGGAGTGGGAGGGAGACCCAGTACTTC. Residues: CASKTSGSGRETQYF.

The chain is built from TRBV7-9 and TRBJ1-5, with D uncertain. V shed 5 bases and J shed 3 bases, with 17 bases lying between them. CDR1 is SEHNR and CDR2 is FQNEAQ in the germline V gene (reference sequence). CDR3 length: 16 residues. DNA for the CDR3: TGTGCCAGCAGCAGAAGTTCGGGGAAAAACAATCAGCCCCAGCATTTT. This sequence encodes CASSRSSGKNNQPQHF.

The chain joins TRBV27 to TRBJ2-1, with 7 bases fitting TRBD2. CDR1 is MNHEY and CDR2 is SMNVEV in the germline V gene (reference sequence). This CDR3 spans 14 amino acids. Trimming removed 2 bases from V and 8 bases from J; junction bases left unmatched: 6. The CDR3 DNA sequence: TGTGCCAGCAGTTTAGACAGACTAGCCCATGAGCAGTTCTTC. Translation gives CASSLDRLAHEQFF.

Notes on this clone: Other DNA sequences in the sample encode the same CDR3. The chain employs TRBV5-4 and TRBJ2-5; D is ambiguous. Trimming left V 4 bases short and J 0 bases short, with 7 bases between. Germline V gives CDR1 SGHNT, CDR2 YYREEE (reference sequence). This CDR3 has 13 residues. CDR3 coding DNA: TGTGCCAGCAGCCTAGGGTACCAAGAGACCCAGTACTTC. Protein: CASSLGYQETQYF.

The CDR3: CASSQDSADTQYF. CDR3 bases: TGCGCCAGCAGCCAAGACTCGGCAGATACGCAGTATTTT. The chain links TRBV4-3 to TRBJ2-3; D is ambiguous. V lost 0 bases, J lost 4 bases, and 5 bases lay in between. The CDR3 has 13 amino acids. The germline V gene has CDR1 LGHNA and CDR2 YSLEER.

The chain is built from TRBV6-5 and TRBJ2-6; no clear D. Looked up from germline, CDR1 is MNHEY and CDR2 is SVGAGI. This CDR3 comprises 15 residues. Trimming took 7 bases from V and 1 from J, leaving 11 bases between them. The DNA for the CDR3 is TGTGCCAGCACCAAAGGTTCTTCTGGGGCCAACGTCCTGACTTTC. Protein sequence: CASTKGSSGANVLTF.

V gene TRBV6-6 combines with J gene TRBJ2-2, with 12 bases aligning to TRBD2. Trimming removed 8 bases from V and 6 bases from J; junction bases left unmatched: 4. The CDR3 extends over 14 amino acids. From germline, CDR1 is MNHNY and CDR2 SVGAGI (reference sequence). CDR3 sequence: CASLAGGIAGELFF. The CDR3 coding sequence is TGTGCCAGCCTAGCGGGAGGGATCGCCGGGGAGCTGTTTTTT.

This chain uses TRBV7-8 with TRBJ2-5; D remains ambiguous. The J call may be wrong; the DNA end is better matched by TRBJ2-7. This CDR3 is 15 amino acids long. CDR1 and CDR2 (germline): SGHVS, FQNEAQ. Written as DNA, the CDR3 is TGTGCCAGCAGCTTATACGGCTATGGCGCCTACGAGCAGTACTTC. Its translation is CASSLYGYGAYEQYF.

The rearrangement uses TRBV25-1 and TRBJ2-3; D is ambiguous. V was shortened by 7 bases and J by 2 bases, with 4 bases between the two germline ends. The germline CDR1 and CDR2 sequences are MGHDK and SYGVNS. CDR3 length equals 11 residues. The CDR3 spells CASISTDTQYF. Written as DNA, the CDR3 is TGTGCCAGCATATCCACAGATACGCAGTATTTT.

CDR3 residues: CASSYDSPYEQYF. The CDR3, as DNA: TGTGCCAGCAGCTACGACAGTCCCTACGAGCAGTACTTC. V is TRBV7-9 and J is TRBJ2-7; tentatively, D is TRBD1 (5 bases). The V gene lost 4 bases and the J gene lost 2 bases, with 9 bases spanning the gap. The CDR3 length is 13 residues. Per germline, CDR1 SEHNR and CDR2 FQNEAQ (reference sequence). Drawing the rest from reference TRBV7-9 and TRBJ2-7, the complete variable domain is DTGVSQNPRHKITKRGQNVTFRCDPISEHNRLYWYRQTLGQGPEFLTYFQNEAQLEKSRLLSDRFSAERPKGSFSTLEIQRTEQGDSAMYLCASSYDSPYEQYFGPGTRLTVT.

On this clone: The same CDR3 arises from other DNA sequences in this sample as well. The rearrangement uses TRBV9 and TRBJ2-5; TRBD1 aligns across 7 bases. The trim removed 3 bases at V and 5 bases at J, leaving 4 bases unmatched. The CDR3 totals 13 residues. In germline, CDR1 is SGDLS, CDR2 YYNGEE. CDR3 coding DNA: TGTGCCAGCAGCGACAGGGGCCGGGAGACCCAGTACTTC. Its translation is CASSDRGRETQYF.

The CDR3 DNA is TGTGCCAGCAGCGTATCCAACACACCCCTCGAGCAGTACTTC. It codes for CASSVSNTPLEQYF. The gene calls are TRBV9 and TRBJ2-7; D ambiguous. This CDR3 has 14 amino acids. V was cut by 1 base and J by 6 bases, with 14 bases left in between. CDR1 and CDR2 (germline): SGDLS, YYNGEE. Looking up the rest from reference TRBV9 and TRBJ2-7 gives the full variable domain: DSGVTQTPKHLITATGQRVTLRCSPRSGDLSVYWYQQSLDQGLQFLIQYYNGEERAKGNILERFSAQQFPDLHSELNLSSLELGDSALYFCASSVSNTPLEQYFGPGTRLTVT.

This chain connects TRBV7-9 to TRBJ2-5; 11 nucleotides line up with TRBD2. The CDR3 spans 19 residues. Germline CDR1 reads SEHNR; CDR2 reads FQNEAQ (reference sequence). V shed 5 bases and J 3 bases; nucleotides not matched to a gene: 17. The CDR3 region has the DNA TGTGCCAGCAGCCCCATAGTGGGGGCACTAGCGGGAGACAAAGAGACCCAGTACTTC. This encodes CASSPIVGALAGDKETQYF.

The V and J genes are TRBV7-9 and TRBJ2-3; D is unclear. The length of the CDR3 is 11 residues. The germline gives CDR1 SEHNR, CDR2 FQNEAQ (reference sequence). Trimming left V 3 bases short and J 7 bases short, with 5 bases between. The chain's CDR3 is CASSFDYTQYF. The CDR3 DNA reads TGTGCCAGCAGCTTCGACTATACGCAGTATTTT.

The rearrangement uses TRBV6-1 and TRBJ1-5, with D hard to call. This CDR3 is 15 amino acids long. Trimming removed 7 bases at V and 0 bases at J, with 13 bases between. CDR1 is MNHNS, CDR2 SASEGT, per germline. CDR3 loop: CASKNGIPSNQPQHF. The CDR3 coding sequence is TGTGCCAGCAAAAACGGGATTCCTAGCAATCAGCCCCAGCATTTT.

The chain employs TRBV14 and TRBJ2-5; perhaps TRBD2 as D (5 bases). V lost 5 bases and J lost 1, with 14 bases in between. The CDR3 consists of 15 residues. Germline V lookup: CDR1 SGHDN, CDR2 FVKESK. The CDR3 DNA reads TGTGCCAGCAGCGGCCGAACCGGGATCCAAGAGACCCAGTACTTC. Residues: CASSGRTGIQETQYF.

The chain recombines TRBV9 with TRBJ1-1; D uncertain. Germline-derived CDR1 and CDR2 are SGDLS and YYNGEE. This CDR3 region has 13 residues. The V end lost 3 bases, the J end lost 6 bases, and 12 bases lay between the germline ends. CDR3 region: CASSAMGGPEAFF. The DNA for the CDR3 is TGTGCCAGCAGCGCAATGGGAGGGCCTGAAGCTTTCTTT.

The V gene is TRBV14, the J gene TRBJ2-2, with D possibly matching TRBD2 (5 bases). The CDR3 is 16 amino acids. V lost 1 base, J lost 6 bases, and 15 bases lay in between. In germline, CDR1 is SGHDN, CDR2 FVKESK. The CDR3 coding sequence is TGTGCCAGCAGCCAAGCCCCTAGCACCCTACCCGGGGAGCTGTTTTTT. The encoded protein is CASSQAPSTLPGELFF.

This chain joins TRBV9 and TRBJ1-4; TRBD1 agrees at 7 bases. The V segment lost 4 bases and the J segment 8 bases; nucleotides outside the gene matches: 8. This CDR3 has 14 residues. Per the germline V gene, CDR1 is SGDLS and CDR2 is YYNGEE. The CDR3 spells CASSTWDSKEKLFF. The CDR3 region has the DNA TGTGCCAGCAGCACCTGGGACAGCAAGGAAAAACTGTTTTTT.

This CDR3 is CASSLGEGSNQPQHF. CDR3 nucleotides: TGTGCCAGCAGCTTGGGGGAGGGGAGCAATCAGCCCCAGCATTTT. The J gene is TRBJ1-5, the V gene TRBV5-4, with D maybe TRBD1 (5 bases). The CDR3 contains 15 residues. The germline V gene has CDR1 SGHNT and CDR2 YYREEE (reference sequence). Trimming removed 0 bases from V and 1 base from J, with 8 bases in between.

Regarding this clone: The sample carries other DNA sequences with the same CDR3. The rearrangement uses TRBV9 and TRBJ2-7; D is unclear. The CDR3 sequence is 12 residues long. Trimming took 3 bases from V and 0 from J, leaving 4 bases between them. Germline values: CDR1 SGDLS, CDR2 YYNGEE. DNA for the CDR3: TGTGCCAGCAGCGGGGGCTCCTACGAGCAGTACTTC. This gives the protein CASSGGSYEQYF.

The V gene is TRBV4-1, the J gene TRBJ2-5; D remains ambiguous. The CDR3 loop spans 14 amino acids. Germline V gene lookup returns CDR1 MGHRA and CDR2 YSYEKL. Trimming took off 4 bases at V and 0 bases at J, with 9 bases between the two ends. This chain's CDR3 is CASSLPAYQETQYF. The CDR3 coding sequence is TGCGCCAGCAGCCTACCAGCGTACCAAGAGACCCAGTACTTC.

The CDR3 nucleotides are TGTGCCAGCAGCCGGGGGACAAGTCCAAACACTGAAGCTTTCTTT. Protein: CASSRGTSPNTEAFF. The chain employs TRBV5-5 and TRBJ1-1; D is perhaps TRBD1 (6 bases). The CDR3 covers 15 residues. Per germline, CDR1 SGHKS and CDR2 YYEKEE (reference sequence). The V gene lost 4 bases and the J gene lost 2 bases, with 15 bases spanning the gap. Using reference TRBV5-5 and TRBJ1-1 for the parts outside the CDR3, the full variable domain is DAGVTQSPTHLIKTRGQQVTLRCSPISGHKSVSWYQQVLGQGPQFIFQYYEKEERGRGNFPDRFSARQFPNYSSELNVNALLLGDSALYLCASSRGTSPNTEAFFGQGTRLTVV.